The 31 T cell receptor beta chains below were found in one sample sequenced in a study of CD8 T cells in Susac syndrome. Random hexamers primed reverse transcription of about 0.5 to 1 ug RNA. MiXCR was run by TCRdb on the immunoSEQ multiplex PCR reads, yielding one entry per CDR3 protein. The sample lists about 120,000 distinct CDR3 sequences, 80% to 95% occurring once. Sequenced sample: CD8+ T cells from PBMCs. These receptors came from a human donor in good health.

This clonotype was counted once. The chain carries TRBV11-2 and TRBJ1-1; 7 nucleotides agree with TRBD1. The germline gives CDR1 SGHAT, CDR2 FQNNGV. The J segment lost 6 bases and the V segment lost 5 bases, leaving 12 bases of the junction unmatched. The CDR3 spans 15 residues. The CDR3: CASSAATGEGSEAFF. The CDR3 DNA follows: TGTGCCAGCAGCGCAGCCACAGGGGAGGGATCTGAAGCTTTCTTT.

About this clonotype itself: One junction end disagrees with the germline gene, perhaps due to a read error. The chain joins TRBV5-1 to TRBJ2-1; D is tentatively TRBD1 or TRBD2 (6 bases each). The germline V gene encodes CDR1 SGHRS and CDR2 YFSETQ. The CDR3 loop spans 20 amino acids. The CDR3 region is CASRLDRFRGPSTSYNEQFF. The CDR3 region has the DNA TGCGCCAGCAGATTGGATAGGTTCCGGGGGCCTTCAACGTCCTACAATGAGCAGTTCTTC.

The chain couples TRBV3-1 to TRBJ2-7, with D tentatively TRBD1 (5 bases). This CDR3 spans 14 amino acids. V gave up 1 base and J gave up 6 bases, with 13 bases separating them. CDR1 is LGHDT, CDR2 YNNKEL, per germline (reference sequence). The CDR3 region is CASSQAHQGLEQYF. The CDR3 DNA sequence: TGTGCCAGCAGCCAAGCTCACCAGGGCCTCGAGCAGTACTTC.

The chain is built from TRBV6-2 or TRBV6-3 and TRBJ2-7; possibly TRBD1 for D (5 bases). This CDR3 region has 13 residues. Trimming left V 4 bases short and J 3 bases short, with 10 bases between. CDR1 is MNHEY, CDR2 SVGEGT, per germline. DNA for the CDR3: TGTGCCAGCAGTTCTTACAGGAACTACGAGCAGTACTTC. Translating it yields CASSSYRNYEQYF.

The genes are TRBV7-3 and TRBJ2-2; TRBD2 is a possible D gene (5 bases). CDR1 and CDR2 from the germline V gene are SGHTA and FQGTGA. This CDR3 is built from 15 residues. Between the trimmed V and J ends, which lost 3 bases and 0 bases, there was a span of 8 bases. The CDR3 DNA follows: TGTGCCAGCAGCTTCGAGGGAGCGAACACCGGGGAGCTGTTTTTT. Its protein product is CASSFEGANTGELFF.

The chain carries TRBV10-3 and TRBJ1-6; D is perhaps TRBD1 (6 bases). Per germline, CDR1 ENHRY and CDR2 SYGVKD. The length of the CDR3 is 15 residues. V gave up 0 bases and J gave up 10 bases, with 13 bases separating them. CDR3 DNA sequence: TGTGCCATCAGTGAGTCACCAGGGGTAGGATCACCCCTCCACTTT. Translating gives CAISESPGVGSPLHF.

This clonotype has a single count. The chain uses TRBV28 and TRBJ2-1; 7 nucleotides match TRBD2. Germline loops: CDR1 MDHEN, CDR2 SYDVKM. J lost 0 bases, V lost 3 bases, and 2 bases had no gene match. The CDR3 sequence is 15 residues long. The CDR3 reads CASSFGGSSYNEQFF. CDR3 DNA: TGTGCCAGCAGTTTCGGCGGGAGCTCCTACAATGAGCAGTTCTTC.

This clonotype was recorded a few times. The V and J genes are TRBV6-5 and TRBJ2-7, with D unclear. Germline V CDR1 and CDR2: MNHEY, SVGAGI. This CDR3 has 13 amino acids. Deletions cut 5 bases from V and 0 bases from J, with 8 bases between. CDR3 region: CASSLSGSYEQYF. Here the CDR3 DNA reads TGTGCCAGCAGTCTATCAGGCTCCTACGAGCAGTACTTC.

The gene calls are TRBV29-1 and TRBJ2-3, with 7 bases matching TRBD1. V dropped 1 base and J dropped 0; count of bases not matched to a gene: 13. Germline V gives CDR1 SQVTM, CDR2 ANQGSEA. The CDR3 runs to 18 residues. CDR3 in DNA: TGCAGCGTTGAAGGTGACGCGAGACAGGGCTCTAGCACAGATACGCAGTATTTT. This translates into CSVEGDARQGSSTDTQYF.

The rearrangement uses TRBV7-2 and TRBJ1-2; maybe TRBD1 (6 bases). The CDR3 is 15 amino acids. Between the trimmed V and J ends, which lost 1 base and 5 bases, there was a span of 14 bases. Germline assignment: CDR1 SGHTA and CDR2 FQGNSA. The CDR3 nucleotides are TGTGCCAGCAGCTTAGATACAGGGCCGGGGTATGGCTACACCTTC. It encodes CASSLDTGPGYGYTF.

The V call is TRBV20-1, the J call TRBJ2-3, with a tentative D call TRBD1 (6 bases). This CDR3 spans 14 amino acids. Germline-derived CDR1 and CDR2 are DFQATT and SNEGSKA (reference sequence). Trimming left V 3 bases short and J 0 bases short, with 10 bases between. The CDR3 region has the DNA TGCAGTGCTAGGACGGACAGAAGCACAGATACGCAGTATTTT. This gives the protein CSARTDRSTDTQYF.

This chain joins TRBV11-2 and TRBJ2-4; possible D gene TRBD2, 5 bases. Germline V gene data show CDR1 as SGHAT and CDR2 as FQNNGV. CDR3 size: 16 residues. V lost 1 base and J lost 7, with 17 bases in between. For the CDR3, the DNA is TGTGCCAGCAGCTTAGTCGAATGGGGAACGGGGAACATTCAGTACTTC. Encoded protein: CASSLVEWGTGNIQYF.

The genes are TRBV29-1 and TRBJ2-1; D uncertain. CDR3 size: 17 residues. V lost 1 base and J 4 bases, leaving 20 bases between the germline ends. Germline V gives CDR1 SQVTM, CDR2 ANQGSEA. The CDR3 sequence is CSVEGWVVVQLYNEQFF. The CDR3 DNA is TGCAGCGTTGAAGGTTGGGTAGTGGTTCAGTTATACAATGAGCAGTTCTTC.

This clonotype has a single count. The gene calls are TRBV5-1 and TRBJ2-1; 8 nucleotides line up with TRBD2. The CDR3 totals 12 residues. With V trimmed by 2 bases and J by 15 bases, 7 bases remained unmatched. Germline V gives CDR1 SGHRS, CDR2 YFSETQ. CDR3 protein: CASSFSGETGFF. CDR3 DNA sequence: TGCGCCAGCAGCTTTAGCGGGGAGACCGGGTTCTTC.

The CDR3 region is CASSLPGVGEQFF. Written as DNA, the CDR3 is TGTGCCAGCAGCTTGCCAGGGGTGGGGGAGCAGTTCTTC. This chain links TRBV7-2 with TRBJ2-1, with D possibly being TRBD1 (6 bases). Trimming shortened V by 3 bases and J by 10 bases, and 13 bases separated the two germline ends. CDR1 and CDR2 (germline): SGHTA, FQGNSA. The CDR3 consists of 13 residues.

The CDR3 sequence: CSARGLAGKETQYF. CDR3 coding DNA: TGCAGTGCTAGGGGACTAGCGGGTAAAGAGACCCAGTACTTC. This sequence joins TRBV20-1 and TRBJ2-5; 12 nucleotides line up with TRBD2. The CDR3 spans 14 residues. The trim removed 3 bases at V and 3 bases at J, leaving 2 bases unmatched. From germline, CDR1 is DFQATT and CDR2 SNEGSKA (reference sequence).

This rearrangement joins TRBV20-1 to TRBJ2-1; D gene ambiguous. V was clipped by 6 bases and J by 5 bases, with 5 bases between them. This CDR3 has 10 residues. Germline V gene data show CDR1 as DFQATT and CDR2 as SNEGSKA (reference sequence). The CDR3 here is CSAVHNEQFF. CDR3 DNA: TGCAGTGCAGTTCACAATGAGCAGTTCTTC.

The rearrangement joins TRBV7-2 to TRBJ1-1; possible D gene TRBD1, 5 bases. Germline V gene data show CDR1 as SGHTA and CDR2 as FQGNSA. V gave up 3 bases and J gave up 4 bases, with 12 bases separating them. The CDR3 is 14 amino acids. The CDR3 region has the DNA TGTGCCAGCAGCTTCTGGGGCGTGGGCACTGAAGCTTTCTTT. It is translated as CASSFWGVGTEAFF.

About this clonotype: One end of the junction does not line up with germline, which may come from a read error. The V and J genes are TRBV3-1 and TRBJ2-5; 10 bases are a match to TRBD2. CDR1 and CDR2 (germline): LGHDT, YNNKEL (reference sequence). CDR3 length: 12 amino acids. The CDR3 sequence: CASSLTSGTPSF. The CDR3 coding sequence is TGTGCCAGCAGCCTAACTAGCGGGACCCCTTCCTTC.

This clonotype was recorded once. The chain links TRBV20-1 to TRBJ1-1, with TRBD1 matching 7 bases. V was pared by 2 bases and J by 2 bases, with 11 bases of the junction left unmatched. The CDR3 length is 16 residues. Germline values: CDR1 DFQATT, CDR2 SNEGSKA (reference sequence). CDR3 nucleotides: TGCAGTGCTAGAATCCTCCGGGACAGATTTAACACTGAAGCTTTCTTT. Translation gives CSARILRDRFNTEAFF.

The chain employs TRBV29-1 and TRBJ1-3; no clear D. The V and J ends lost 5 bases and 0 bases respectively, with 2 bases between them. The germline V gene has CDR1 SQVTM and CDR2 ANQGSEA. This CDR3 has 11 residues. The CDR3 nucleotides read TGCAGCGTTCGCTCTGGAAACACCATATATTTT. Translating gives CSVRSGNTIYF. Variable domain in full (rest from reference TRBV29-1 and TRBJ1-3): SAVISQKPSRDICQRGTSLTIQCQVDSQVTMMFWYRQQPGQSLTLIATANQGSEATYESGFVIDKFPISRPNLTFSTLTVSNMSPEDSSIYLCSVRSGNTIYFGEGSWLTVV.

This clonotype occurred once. The V call is TRBV7-2, the J call TRBJ2-4; TRBD2 might be the D (5 bases). The ends were cut back, 0 bases at V and 9 bases at J, with 15 bases in the middle. This CDR3 comprises 15 residues. The germline gives CDR1 SGHTA, CDR2 FQGNSA. The CDR3: CASSLASGMDFIQYF. For the CDR3, the DNA is TGTGCCAGCAGCTTAGCGTCCGGCATGGACTTCATTCAGTACTTC. Full variable domain (missing parts from reference TRBV7-2 and TRBJ2-4): GAGVSQSPSNKVTEKGKDVELRCDPISGHTALYWYRQSLGQGLEFLIYFQGNSAPDKSGLPSDRFSAERTGGSVSTLTIQRTQQEDSAVYLCASSLASGMDFIQYFGAGTRLSVL.

This sequence joins TRBV20-1 and TRBJ1-2, with TRBD1 identical over 9 bases. The germline gives CDR1 DFQATT, CDR2 SNEGSKA (reference sequence). This CDR3 is built from 15 residues. J lost 5 bases, V lost 0 bases, and 7 bases had no gene match. This CDR3 is CSAREQGTGPYGYTF. For the CDR3, the DNA is TGCAGTGCTAGAGAACAAGGGACAGGGCCTTATGGCTACACCTTC.

V and J are TRBV18 and TRBJ2-5, with TRBD1 matching 7 bases. Germline values: CDR1 KGHSH, CDR2 LQKENI. V shed 0 bases and J 0 bases; nucleotides not matched to a gene: 4. The CDR3 spans 16 residues. The CDR3 region has the DNA TGTGCCAGCTCACCACCTGGGACAGTTTACCAAGAGACCCAGTACTTC. It codes for CASSPPGTVYQETQYF.

This chain connects TRBV3-1 to TRBJ2-5; perhaps TRBD1 as D (6 bases). Trimming left V 1 base short and J 5 bases short, with 17 bases between. The CDR3 is made up of 16 amino acids. Looked up from germline, CDR1 is LGHDT and CDR2 is YNNKEL (reference sequence). CDR3 in amino acids: CASSQGGRAVPETQYF. For the CDR3, the DNA is TGTGCCAGCAGCCAAGGGGGGCGCGCTGTACCGGAGACCCAGTACTTC.

This sequence joins TRBV2 and TRBJ1-3; unclear D gene. CDR1 SNHLY and CDR2 FYNNEI come from the germline V gene. V was cut by 0 bases and J by 0 bases, with 9 bases left in between. The CDR3 runs to 16 residues. This chain's CDR3 is CASSEAHPDSGNTIYF. CDR3 nucleotides: TGTGCCAGCAGTGAAGCGCACCCGGACTCTGGAAACACCATATATTTT. Using reference TRBV2 and TRBJ1-3 for the parts outside the CDR3, the full variable domain is EPEVTQTPSHQVTQMGQEVILRCVPISNHLYFYWYRQILGQKVEFLVSFYNNEISEKSEIFDDQFSVERPDGSNFTLKIRSTKLEDSAMYFCASSEAHPDSGNTIYFGEGSWLTVV.

About this clonotype itself: At one end, the junction sequence differs from germline, possibly due to a read error. The V gene is TRBV6-4, the J gene TRBJ2-7; D unresolved. This CDR3 spans 16 amino acids. Germline V gene data show CDR1 as MRHNA and CDR2 as SNTAGT. The CDR3 protein is CASSDSRWHLSFEQYF. The CDR3 DNA follows: TGTGCCAGCAGTGATTCCCGATGGCACCTCTCCTTCGAGCAGTACTTC.

CDR3 sequence reads: CAANHGGAGANVLTF. The CDR3 DNA follows: TGTGCCGCGAACCACGGGGGGGCTGGGGCCAACGTCCTGACTTTC. The chain recombines TRBV12-3 or TRBV12-4 with TRBJ2-6; 8 nucleotides agree with TRBD2. Trimming removed 11 bases from V and 2 bases from J; junction bases left unmatched: 8. This CDR3 comprises 15 residues.

J is TRBJ2-1 and V is TRBV12-3 or TRBV12-4, with a possible D match to TRBD2 (6 bases). The CDR3 spans 13 residues. Deletions cut 3 bases from V and 12 bases from J, with 15 bases between. CDR3 coding DNA: TGTGCCAGCAGTTTTAGCGGCGAGAACGCGCAGTTCTTC. As protein: CASSFSGENAQFF.

The chain employs TRBV20-1 and TRBJ1-6; possible D gene TRBD1, 6 bases. Germline V gene sequence: CDR1 DFQATT, CDR2 SNEGSKA (reference sequence). V was pared by 4 bases and J by 7 bases, with 11 bases between. The CDR3 length is 13 residues. The CDR3 loop reads CSATQGINSPLHF. In nucleotides, the CDR3 is TGCAGTGCTACACAGGGAATCAATTCACCCCTCCACTTT.

The rearrangement links TRBV5-1 to TRBJ1-6; TRBD1 might be the D (6 bases). The CDR3 is made up of 17 amino acids. The V end was cut by 1 base, the J end by 10 bases, with 21 bases between. Looked up from germline, CDR1 is SGHRS and CDR2 is YFSETQ. Here the CDR3 reads CASSLSAGDAGSSPLHF. The CDR3 DNA is TGCGCCAGCAGCTTGAGTGCAGGGGACGCGGGTAGCTCACCCCTCCACTTT.